The T cell receptor (beta chain) under discussion was sequenced for a study of OX40 agonist ivuxolimab in advanced cancers. Study at large: Patients were treated with intravenous ivuxolimab, dosed at 0.01 to 10 mg/kg and infused every 2 weeks. The diagnoses of dose-escalation patients were hepatocellular carcinoma, melanoma, renal cell or head and neck cancer. Participants, 75% to 90% male, averaged roughly 59 years of age, ranging from roughly 20 to 79.

Sequencing used immunoSEQ multiplex PCR; TCRdb keeps in-frame clones, though not all of them. The repertoire holds about 40,000 clones, with approximately 92% as singletons. This clone was detected only once. This receptor was obtained from an adult with an advanced solid tumor such as melanoma, head and neck, liver or kidney cancer. The starting material was CD4+ or CD8+ T cells sorted from blood, obtained in a trial of the OX40 agonist ivuxolimab.

The CDR3 region has the DNA TGCGCCAGCAGCCAGCAAGGGACAGGAGATTGGGAGCAGTACTTC. Protein sequence: CASSQQGTGDWEQYF. The chain has TRBV4-3 and TRBJ2-7, with 8 bases fitting TRBD1. The CDR3 runs to 15 residues. The V gene's germline CDR1 is LGHNA and CDR2 YSLEER. Trimming took 3 bases from V and 7 from J; bases not matched to a gene: 11.